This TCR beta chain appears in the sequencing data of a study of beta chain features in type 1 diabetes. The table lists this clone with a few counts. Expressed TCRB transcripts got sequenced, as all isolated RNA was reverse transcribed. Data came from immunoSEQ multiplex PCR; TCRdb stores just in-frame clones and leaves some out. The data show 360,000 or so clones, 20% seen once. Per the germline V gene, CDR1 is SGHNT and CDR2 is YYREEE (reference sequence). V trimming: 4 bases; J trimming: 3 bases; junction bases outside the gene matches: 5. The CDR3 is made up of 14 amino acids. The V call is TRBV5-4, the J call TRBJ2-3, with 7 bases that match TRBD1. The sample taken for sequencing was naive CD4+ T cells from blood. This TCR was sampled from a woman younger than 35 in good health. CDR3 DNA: TGTGCCAGCAGCCCTCGACAGGGAACAGATACGCAGTATTTT. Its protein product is CASSPRQGTDTQYF. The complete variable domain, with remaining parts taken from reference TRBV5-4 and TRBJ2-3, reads ETGVTQSPTHLIKTRGQQVTLRCSSQSGHNTVSWYQQALGQGPQFIFQYYREEENGRGNFPPRFSGLQFPNYSSELNVNALELDDSALYLCASSPRQGTDTQYFGPGTRLTVL.